The 24 T cell receptor beta chains below were found in one sample sequenced in a study of blood T cell repertoires in COVID-19. Sequencing was performed with immunoSEQ multiplex PCR; in TCRdb, only in-frame clones are kept and a portion is missing. The sample lists about 70,000 clones, about 82% seen once, with approximately 1.9% in the top ten. Sequencing used peripheral blood. The receptors were sampled from a woman in her fifties or sixties with acute or convalescent COVID-19.

The rearrangement links TRBV27 to TRBJ1-3, with D possibly TRBD1 on 5 matching bases. Per the germline V gene, CDR1 is MNHEY and CDR2 is SMNVEV (reference sequence). The CDR3 is made up of 15 amino acids. Between the trimmed V and J ends, which lost 5 bases and 0 bases, there was a span of 11 bases. As DNA, the CDR3 is TGTGCCAGCAGTCAACAGGCTTTCTCTGGAAACACCATATATTTT. It yields the protein CASSQQAFSGNTIYF.

The chain joins TRBV7-9 to TRBJ2-7, with no clear D. CDR1 is SEHNR and CDR2 is FQNEAQ in the germline V gene (reference sequence). The CDR3 covers 14 residues. The V and J ends lost 1 base and 0 bases respectively, with 7 bases between them. The CDR3 DNA follows: TGTGCCAGCAGCTTAGGCGCGGCCTCCTACGAGCAGTACTTC. Protein: CASSLGAASYEQYF. The complete variable domain, with remaining parts taken from reference TRBV7-9 and TRBJ2-7, reads DTGVSQNPRHKITKRGQNVTFRCDPISEHNRLYWYRQTLGQGPEFLTYFQNEAQLEKSRLLSDRFSAERPKGSFSTLEIQRTEQGDSAMYLCASSLGAASYEQYFGPGTRLTVT.

The chain has TRBV2 and TRBJ2-5; 12 nucleotides align to TRBD2. The CDR3 has 13 amino acids. V shed 8 bases and J 4 bases; nucleotides not matched to a gene: 2. Per germline, CDR1 SNHLY and CDR2 FYNNEI. The CDR3 DNA is TGTGCCAGCCAACTAGCGGGAGGAGAGACCCAGTACTTC. Protein product: CASQLAGGETQYF.

V is TRBV2 and J is TRBJ1-3; 8 bases fit TRBD1. With 6 bases clipped from V and 5 bases from J, the junction kept 3 bases outside the gene matches. In germline, CDR1 is SNHLY, CDR2 FYNNEI. The CDR3 contains 13 residues. CDR3 in DNA: TGTGCCAGCAGGACAGGGGTTCGAAACACCATATATTTT. This translates into CASRTGVRNTIYF.

This chain links TRBV30 with TRBJ1-3; no firm D call. This CDR3 is 14 amino acids long. The V gene's germline CDR1 is GTSNPN and CDR2 SVGIG (reference sequence). Between the trimmed V and J ends, which lost 3 bases and 7 bases, there was a span of 16 bases. DNA of the CDR3: TGTGCCTGGAGCACCCCAGGCCAGACCAACACCATATATTTT. Protein sequence: CAWSTPGQTNTIYF.

The chain is built from TRBV10-3 and TRBJ1-5, with TRBD1 as a possible D gene (6 bases). The CDR3 length is 14 residues. CDR1 and CDR2 from the germline V gene are ENHRY and SYGVKD. Trimming took 6 bases from V and 2 from J, leaving 11 bases between them. DNA for the CDR3: TGTGCCATCAGGCCACAGGGCCGCAATCAGCCCCAGCATTTT. Translating it yields CAIRPQGRNQPQHF.

The count of this clone is one. This sequence joins TRBV5-1 and TRBJ2-3; TRBD2 matches 9 bases. This CDR3 is built from 15 residues. J was trimmed by 6 bases and V by 1 base; bases with no gene match: 6. CDR1 SGHRS and CDR2 YFSETQ come from the germline V gene. CDR3 loop: CASSLYLAGRDTQYF. Written as DNA, the CDR3 is TGCGCCAGCAGCTTGTACCTAGCGGGAAGGGATACGCAGTATTTT.

V usage is TRBV19 and J usage is TRBJ1-6; D is undetermined. This CDR3 region has 14 residues. Deletions cut 5 bases from V and 8 bases from J, with 13 bases between. Germline-derived CDR1 and CDR2 are LNHDA and SQIVND (reference sequence). The DNA for the CDR3 is TGTGCCAGTAGTGAGGAACATGCGGATTCACCCCTCCACTTT. The encoded protein is CASSEEHADSPLHF. The variable domain in full, completed from reference TRBV19 and TRBJ1-6, reads DGGITQSPKYLFRKEGQNVTLSCEQNLNHDAMYWYRQDPGQGLRLIYYSQIVNDFQKGDIAEGYSVSREKKESFPLTVTSAQKNPTAFYLCASSEEHADSPLHFGNGTRLTVT.

V is TRBV30 and J is TRBJ1-5; 7 bases are a match to TRBD1. V lost 2 bases and J lost 3; bases outside the gene matches: 7. The CDR3 sequence is 15 residues long. CDR1 and CDR2 (germline): GTSNPN, SVGIG (reference sequence). In DNA form, the CDR3 reads TGTGCCTGGAGTCACCGACAGGGCTTCAATCAGCCCCAGCATTTT. Protein: CAWSHRQGFNQPQHF.

V is TRBV27 and J is TRBJ1-2; possible D gene TRBD1, 6 bases. The CDR3 spans 14 residues. Germline V CDR1 and CDR2: MNHEY, SMNVEV (reference sequence). Trimming took off 3 bases at V and 7 bases at J, with 15 bases between the two ends. CDR3 residues: CASSFRDRSRGYTF. The CDR3 region has the DNA TGTGCCAGCAGTTTTAGAGACAGGTCTCGTGGCTACACCTTC.

The rearrangement uses TRBV27 and TRBJ1-1; 11 positions match TRBD1. The CDR3 loop spans 15 amino acids. V gave up 1 base and J gave up 5 bases; unmatched junction bases: 3. The germline V gene encodes CDR1 MNHEY and CDR2 SMNVEV (reference sequence). CDR3 loop: CASSLYGQGATEAFF. The CDR3 bases are TGTGCCAGCAGTTTATATGGACAGGGGGCAACTGAAGCTTTCTTT.

The chain uses TRBV7-3 and TRBJ2-7; the match to TRBD2 covers 10 bases. In germline, CDR1 is SGHTA, CDR2 FQGTGA. With 5 bases clipped from V and 5 bases from J, the junction kept 12 bases outside the gene matches. The CDR3 consists of 16 residues. The CDR3 loop is CASSRWASGSNDEQYF. The CDR3 DNA follows: TGTGCCAGCAGCCGATGGGCTAGCGGGAGTAACGACGAGCAGTACTTC.

The chain links TRBV28 to TRBJ1-1; D is perhaps TRBD1 (6 bases). Trimming shortened V by 6 bases and J by 4 bases, and 15 bases separated the two germline ends. CDR1 is MDHEN and CDR2 is SYDVKM in the germline V gene. The CDR3 contains 14 residues. The CDR3 spells CASRSGGPGTEAFF. The CDR3 region has the DNA TGTGCCAGCAGGTCCGGGGGGCCGGGCACTGAAGCTTTCTTT.

This chain connects TRBV18 to TRBJ2-1; 10 bases are a match to TRBD2. V trimming: 1 base; J trimming: 10 bases; junction bases outside the gene matches: 10. CDR1 is KGHSH and CDR2 is LQKENI in the germline V gene. The CDR3 runs 16 residues. The CDR3 spells CASSPQGLADTREQFF. CDR3 bases: TGTGCCAGCTCACCACAAGGACTAGCGGACACCCGCGAGCAGTTCTTC.

The chain has TRBV19 and TRBJ2-2; 9 bases are a match to TRBD1. J was trimmed by 3 bases and V by 5 bases; bases with no gene match: 10. The germline V gene has CDR1 LNHDA and CDR2 SQIVND (reference sequence). This CDR3 has 17 residues. CDR3 DNA sequence: TGTGCCAGTAGTGGGATCACAGGGGGCTCAGACACCGGGGAGCTGTTTTTT. It codes for CASSGITGGSDTGELFF.

The table lists this clone with a count of one. The CDR3 here is CASSLSGRVNVAQYF. The CDR3 nucleotides read TGTGCCAGCAGTCTTAGCGGGAGGGTCAATGTGGCCCAGTACTTC. The gene calls are TRBV6-5 and TRBJ2-5, with 11 bases lining up with TRBD2. The J segment lost 9 bases and the V segment lost 5 bases, leaving 11 bases of the junction unmatched. Germline V gene data show CDR1 as MNHEY and CDR2 as SVGAGI. This CDR3 has 15 amino acids.

The chain combines TRBV28 with TRBJ1-4; 12 nucleotides align to TRBD1. Germline lookup yields CDR1 MDHEN and CDR2 SYDVKM. V shed 5 bases and J 8 bases; nucleotides not matched to a gene: 9. The CDR3 runs to 16 residues. CDR3 protein: CASSLDFGTGGEKLFF. CDR3 bases: TGTGCCAGCAGTCTAGATTTTGGGACAGGGGGCGAAAAACTGTTTTTT.

The V call is TRBV6-2 or TRBV6-3, the J call TRBJ1-2; the match to TRBD1 covers 10 bases. The germline V gene encodes CDR1 MNHEY and CDR2 SVGEGT. The CDR3 has 15 residues. The V and J ends lost 5 bases and 2 bases, in that order; junction bases with no gene match: 5. CDR3 in DNA: TGTGCCAGCAGTCGACAGGGGGCAAGGAACTATGGCTACACCTTC. As protein: CASSRQGARNYGYTF.

V and J are TRBV11-2 and TRBJ1-1; a possible D gene is TRBD1 (6 bases). Trimming pared 10 bases from V and 0 bases from J, leaving 24 bases between. Germline V gene lookup returns CDR1 SGHAT and CDR2 FQNNGV. The CDR3 is 17 amino acids. The chain's CDR3 is CATQQRAGAMMNTEAFF. Written as DNA, the CDR3 is TGTGCCACCCAGCAGCGAGCAGGGGCCATGATGAACACTGAAGCTTTCTTT.

The J gene is TRBJ1-2, the V gene TRBV5-6; TRBD1 matches at 8 bases. Trimming at V came to 0 bases and at J to 4 bases, leaving 8 bases not matched to a gene. The germline CDR1 and CDR2 sequences are SGHDT and YYEEEE. The CDR3 totals 16 residues. The CDR3 region has the DNA TGTGCCAGCAGCTTGGGGTTAACAGGGGGAGGCTATGGCTACACCTTC. This sequence encodes CASSLGLTGGGYGYTF.

The chain recombines TRBV25-1 with TRBJ2-5; D might be TRBD2 (5 bases). The CDR3 consists of 15 residues. Germline V gene lookup returns CDR1 MGHDK and CDR2 SYGVNS. V was pared by 1 base and J by 1 base, with 10 bases between. The CDR3 region is CASSEWGSAQETQYF. CDR3 bases: TGTGCCAGCAGTGAATGGGGTAGCGCCCAAGAGACCCAGTACTTC.

The V and J genes are TRBV15 and TRBJ1-5, with TRBD1 identical over 7 bases. The V gene's germline CDR1 is LNHNV and CDR2 YYDKDF (reference sequence). The CDR3 spans 17 residues. With 0 bases clipped from V and 5 bases from J, the junction kept 10 bases outside the gene matches. This CDR3 is CATSRDRGQPGDQPQHF. CDR3 sequence (DNA): TGTGCCACCAGCAGAGATCGGGGACAGCCGGGAGATCAGCCCCAGCATTTT. Supplemented by reference TRBV15 and TRBJ1-5, the full variable domain reads DAMVIQNPRYQVTQFGKPVTLSCSQTLNHNVMYWYQQKSSQAPKLLFHYYDKDFNNEADTPDNFQSRRPNTSFCFLDIRSPGLGDTAMYLCATSRDRGQPGDQPQHFGDGTRLSIL.

This chain uses TRBV10-2 with TRBJ1-1; D remains ambiguous. This CDR3 contains 13 residues. Germline CDR1 WSHSY, CDR2 SAAADI. Trimming shortened V by 3 bases and J by 3 bases, and 8 bases separated the two germline ends. The CDR3 loop reads CASSESGDTEAFF. The CDR3 DNA reads as TGCGCCAGCAGTGAAAGTGGAGACACTGAAGCTTTCTTT.

The V and J genes are TRBV28 and TRBJ2-7, with D tentatively TRBD1 (7 bases). Per germline, CDR1 MDHEN and CDR2 SYDVKM. The length of the CDR3 is 15 residues. Trimming removed 2 bases at V and 3 bases at J, with 14 bases between. The CDR3 nucleotides read TGTGCCAGCAGTTTACGTTCAGGGGGGAGCTACGAGCAGTACTTC. Protein sequence: CASSLRSGGSYEQYF. The full variable domain, with the rest looked up from reference TRBV28 and TRBJ2-7, is DVKVTQSSRYLVKRTGEKVFLECVQDMDHENMFWYRQDPGLGLRLIYFSYDVKMKEKGDIPEGYSVSREKKERFSLILESASTNQTSMYLCASSLRSGGSYEQYFGPGTRLTVT.